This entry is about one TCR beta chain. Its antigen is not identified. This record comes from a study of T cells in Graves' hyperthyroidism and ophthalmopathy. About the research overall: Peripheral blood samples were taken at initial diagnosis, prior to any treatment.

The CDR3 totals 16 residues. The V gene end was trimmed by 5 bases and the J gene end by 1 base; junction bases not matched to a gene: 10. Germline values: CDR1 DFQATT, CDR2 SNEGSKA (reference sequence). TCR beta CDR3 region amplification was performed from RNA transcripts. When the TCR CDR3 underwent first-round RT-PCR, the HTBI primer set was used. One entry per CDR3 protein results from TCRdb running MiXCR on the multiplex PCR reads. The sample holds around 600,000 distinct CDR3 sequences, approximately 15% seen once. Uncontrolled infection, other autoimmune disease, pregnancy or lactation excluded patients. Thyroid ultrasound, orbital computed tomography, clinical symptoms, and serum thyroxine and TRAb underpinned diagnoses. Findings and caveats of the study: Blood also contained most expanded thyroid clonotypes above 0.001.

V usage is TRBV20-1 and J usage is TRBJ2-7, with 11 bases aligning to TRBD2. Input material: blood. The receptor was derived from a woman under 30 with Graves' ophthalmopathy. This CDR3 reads CSASLLLAGGSYEQYF. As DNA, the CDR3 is TGCAGTGCTTCATTACTTCTAGCGGGAGGTTCCTACGAGCAGTACTTC.